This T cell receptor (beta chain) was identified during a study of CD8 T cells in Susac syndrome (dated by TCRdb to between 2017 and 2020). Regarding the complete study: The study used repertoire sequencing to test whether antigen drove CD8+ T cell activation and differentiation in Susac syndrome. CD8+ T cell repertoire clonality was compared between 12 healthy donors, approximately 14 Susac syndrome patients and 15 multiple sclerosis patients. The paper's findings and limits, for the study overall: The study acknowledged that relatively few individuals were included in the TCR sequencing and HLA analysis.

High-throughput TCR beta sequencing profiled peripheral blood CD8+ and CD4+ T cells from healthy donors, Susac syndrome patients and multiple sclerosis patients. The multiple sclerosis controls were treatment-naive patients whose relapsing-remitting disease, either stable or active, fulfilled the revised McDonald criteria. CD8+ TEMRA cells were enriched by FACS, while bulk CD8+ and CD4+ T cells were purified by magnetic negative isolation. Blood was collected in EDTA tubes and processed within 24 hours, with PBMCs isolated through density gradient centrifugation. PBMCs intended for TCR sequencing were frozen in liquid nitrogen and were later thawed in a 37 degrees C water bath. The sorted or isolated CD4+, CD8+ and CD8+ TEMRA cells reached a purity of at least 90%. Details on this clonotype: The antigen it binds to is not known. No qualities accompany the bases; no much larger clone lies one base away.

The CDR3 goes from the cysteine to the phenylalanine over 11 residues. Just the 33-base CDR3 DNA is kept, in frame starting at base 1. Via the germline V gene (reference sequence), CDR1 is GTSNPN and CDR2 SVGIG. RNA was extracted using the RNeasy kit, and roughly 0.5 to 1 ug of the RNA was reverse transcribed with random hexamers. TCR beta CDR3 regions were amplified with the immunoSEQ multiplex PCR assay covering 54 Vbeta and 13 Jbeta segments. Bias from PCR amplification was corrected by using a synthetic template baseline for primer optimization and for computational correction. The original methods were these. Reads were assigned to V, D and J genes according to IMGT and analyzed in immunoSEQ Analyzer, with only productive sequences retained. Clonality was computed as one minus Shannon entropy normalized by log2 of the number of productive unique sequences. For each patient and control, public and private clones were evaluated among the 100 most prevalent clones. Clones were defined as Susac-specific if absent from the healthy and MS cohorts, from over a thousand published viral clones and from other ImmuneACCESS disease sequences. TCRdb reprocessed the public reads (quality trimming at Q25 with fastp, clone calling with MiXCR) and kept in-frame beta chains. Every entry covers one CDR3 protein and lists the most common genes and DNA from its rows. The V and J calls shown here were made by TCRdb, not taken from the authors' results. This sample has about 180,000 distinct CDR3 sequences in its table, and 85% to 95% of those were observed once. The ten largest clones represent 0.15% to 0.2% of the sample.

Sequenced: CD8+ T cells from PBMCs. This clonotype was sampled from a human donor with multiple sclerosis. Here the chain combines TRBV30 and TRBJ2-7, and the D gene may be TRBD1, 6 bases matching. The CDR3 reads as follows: CAAGTPYEQYF. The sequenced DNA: TGTGCAGCCGGGACACCCTACGAGCAGTACTTC. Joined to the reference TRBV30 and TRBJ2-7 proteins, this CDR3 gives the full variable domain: SQTIHQWPATLVQPVGSPLSLECTVEGTSNPNLYWYRQAAGRGLQLLFYSVGIGQISSEVPQNLSASRPQDRQFILSSKKLLLSDSGFYLCAAGTPYEQYFGPGTRLTVT.